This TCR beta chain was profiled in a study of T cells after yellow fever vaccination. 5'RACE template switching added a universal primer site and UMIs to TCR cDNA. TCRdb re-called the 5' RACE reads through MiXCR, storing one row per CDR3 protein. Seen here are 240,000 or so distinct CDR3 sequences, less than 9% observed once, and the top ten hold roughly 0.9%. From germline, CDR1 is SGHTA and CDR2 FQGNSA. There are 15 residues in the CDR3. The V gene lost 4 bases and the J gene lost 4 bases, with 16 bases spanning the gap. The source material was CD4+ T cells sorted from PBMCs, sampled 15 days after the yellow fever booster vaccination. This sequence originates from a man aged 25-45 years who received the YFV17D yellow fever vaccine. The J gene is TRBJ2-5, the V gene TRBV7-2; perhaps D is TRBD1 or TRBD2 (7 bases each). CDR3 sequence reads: CASSSRQGGVETQYF. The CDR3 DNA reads TGTGCCAGCAGCTCGCGACAGGGAGGGGTAGAGACCCAGTACTTC.